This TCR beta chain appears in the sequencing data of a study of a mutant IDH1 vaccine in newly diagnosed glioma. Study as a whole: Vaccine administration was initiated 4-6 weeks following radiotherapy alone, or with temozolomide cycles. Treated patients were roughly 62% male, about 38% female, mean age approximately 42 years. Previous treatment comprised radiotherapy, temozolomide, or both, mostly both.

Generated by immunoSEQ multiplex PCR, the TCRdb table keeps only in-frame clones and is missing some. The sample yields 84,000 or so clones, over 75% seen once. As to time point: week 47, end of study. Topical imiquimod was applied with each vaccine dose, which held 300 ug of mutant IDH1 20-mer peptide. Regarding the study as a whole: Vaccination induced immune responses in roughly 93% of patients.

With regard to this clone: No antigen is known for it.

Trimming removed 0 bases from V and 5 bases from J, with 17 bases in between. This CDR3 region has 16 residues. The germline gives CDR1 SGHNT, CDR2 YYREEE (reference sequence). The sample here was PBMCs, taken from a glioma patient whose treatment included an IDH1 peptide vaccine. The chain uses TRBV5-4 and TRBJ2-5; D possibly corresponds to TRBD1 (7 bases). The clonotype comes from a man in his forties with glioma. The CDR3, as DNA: TGTGCCAGCAGCTTGGAACTGCAGGGGGGCGGGGAGACCCAGTACTTC. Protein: CASSLELQGGGETQYF.